One sample yielded the 17 T cell receptor beta chains listed below, sequenced in a study of blood T cell repertoires in COVID-19. Sequencing used immunoSEQ multiplex PCR; TCRdb keeps in-frame clones, though not all of them. Here the sample spans 250,000 or so clones, around 83% being singletons. The specimen was PBMCs or T cells enriched from blood (not recorded which). These receptors came from a woman in her forties or fifties who had been exposed to COVID-19.

This clone was observed a single time. This chain links TRBV14 with TRBJ1-6, with D perhaps matching TRBD1 (5 bases). Germline V gene sequence: CDR1 SGHDN, CDR2 FVKESK. This CDR3 has 16 residues. V dropped 4 bases and J dropped 0 bases, with 10 bases sitting between them. The DNA of the CDR3 is TGTGCCAGCAGCCCCCGGGGGAGCTCCTATAATTCACCCCTCCACTTT. Residues: CASSPRGSSYNSPLHF.

The rearrangement links TRBV19 to TRBJ1-1; D not certain. CDR3 length: 14 residues. Germline V CDR1 and CDR2: LNHDA, SQIVND (reference sequence). V lost 7 bases and J lost 0, with 12 bases in between. The CDR3 DNA follows: TGTGCCAGTACCCCAACTCCTTTGAACACTGAAGCTTTCTTT. Protein: CASTPTPLNTEAFF.

J is TRBJ2-2 and V is TRBV5-4, with D possibly being TRBD2 (7 bases). This CDR3 has 15 amino acids. V was trimmed by 1 base and J by 7 bases, leaving 14 bases between them. The germline V gene encodes CDR1 SGHNT and CDR2 YYREEE (reference sequence). This chain's CDR3 is CASSLRRGGGGELFF. In nucleotides, the CDR3 is TGTGCCAGCAGCTTGCGGCGGGGAGGGGGCGGGGAGCTGTTTTTT.

This rearrangement joins TRBV7-2 to TRBJ1-1, with D hard to call. CDR3 length equals 13 residues. Trimming removed 0 bases from V and 11 bases from J, with 13 bases in between. The V gene's germline CDR1 is SGHTA and CDR2 FQGNSA. DNA for the CDR3: TGTGCCAGCAGCTTAGCGGAGTTCCAGACGGCTTTCTTT. It encodes CASSLAEFQTAFF.

There are a few counts of this clone. This chain joins TRBV2 and TRBJ2-5; no firm D call. Germline CDR1 SNHLY, CDR2 FYNNEI. The CDR3 totals 11 residues. Trimming shortened V by 3 bases and J by 5 bases, and 4 bases separated the two germline ends. CDR3 coding DNA: TGTGCCAGCAGTGAGCGGGAGACCCAGTACTTC. Amino acid sequence: CASSERETQYF.

The V and J genes are TRBV2 and TRBJ2-7; TRBD1 matches at 8 bases. The CDR3 runs to 13 residues. CDR1 is SNHLY and CDR2 is FYNNEI in the germline V gene. V was clipped by 7 bases and J by 7 bases; unmatched bases: 9. The CDR3 coding sequence is TGTGCCAGCACCGGACAGGGTTTGGGTGAGCAGTACTTC. Amino acid sequence: CASTGQGLGEQYF. The full variable domain, completed using reference TRBV2 and TRBJ2-7, is EPEVTQTPSHQVTQMGQEVILRCVPISNHLYFYWYRQILGQKVEFLVSFYNNEISEKSEIFDDQFSVERPDGSNFTLKIRSTKLEDSAMYFCASTGQGLGEQYFGPGTRLTVT.

The chain recombines TRBV6-5 with TRBJ1-6, with 7 bases aligning to TRBD1. V shed 3 bases and J 9 bases; nucleotides not matched to a gene: 5. This CDR3 comprises 14 residues. The germline V gene has CDR1 MNHEY and CDR2 SVGAGI. The CDR3 DNA follows: TGTGCCAGCAGTTATTCCGACAGGGCTTCACCCCTCCACTTT. Its protein product is CASSYSDRASPLHF.

The CDR3 DNA follows: TGTGCCACCAGCAGAAACTCGGGACAAATCTATGGCTACACCTTC. It is translated as CATSRNSGQIYGYTF. The chain recombines TRBV15 with TRBJ1-2; D is possibly TRBD1 (6 bases). The germline CDR1 and CDR2 sequences are LNHNV and YYDKDF (reference sequence). CDR3 length: 15 amino acids. Trimming pared 2 bases from V and 4 bases from J, leaving 14 bases between.

This clone was detected a few times. The genes are TRBV5-4 and TRBJ1-1, with no clear D. CDR3 length equals 14 residues. The V gene's germline CDR1 is SGHNT and CDR2 YYREEE (reference sequence). V lost 4 bases and J lost 6, with 16 bases in between. CDR3 sequence reads: CASSPGRRSAEAFF. The CDR3, as DNA: TGTGCCAGCAGCCCCGGTCGCCGAAGCGCTGAAGCTTTCTTT.

The rearrangement joins TRBV12-3 or TRBV12-4 to TRBJ1-3; no firm D call. V was clipped by 5 bases and J by 2 bases, with 4 bases between them. The CDR3 is made up of 12 amino acids. The CDR3 DNA follows: TGTGCCAGCAGTAACACTGGAAACACCATATATTTT. Amino acid sequence: CASSNTGNTIYF.

V is TRBV6-5 and J is TRBJ1-1; a weak D match, TRBD1 (5 bases). Germline-derived CDR1 and CDR2 are MNHEY and SVGAGI. CDR3 size: 15 residues. Trimming cost V 6 bases and J 1 base, with 15 bases left between them. The CDR3 nucleotides are TGTGCCAGCAGGACCAGGGCGGAGAGGAACACTGAAGCTTTCTTT. Its translation is CASRTRAERNTEAFF.

V gene TRBV5-4 combines with J gene TRBJ1-1, with D possibly TRBD1 on 6 matching bases. The CDR3 runs to 15 residues. Germline CDR1 and CDR2: SGHNT and YYREEE (reference sequence). Trimming pared 1 base from V and 2 bases from J, leaving 12 bases between. The CDR3 region has the DNA TGTGCCAGCAGCTTGCCCGGGACACTCAACACTGAAGCTTTCTTT. This codes for CASSLPGTLNTEAFF. The variable domain in full, completed from reference TRBV5-4 and TRBJ1-1, reads ETGVTQSPTHLIKTRGQQVTLRCSSQSGHNTVSWYQQALGQGPQFIFQYYREEENGRGNFPPRFSGLQFPNYSSELNVNALELDDSALYLCASSLPGTLNTEAFFGQGTRLTVV.

The chain joins TRBV12-3 or TRBV12-4 to TRBJ2-1; TRBD1 aligns across 7 bases. CDR3 size: 13 residues. The junction had 2 bases not matched to a gene; V was cut back by 1 base and J by 8 bases. CDR3 in amino acids: CASSLVGQHEQFF. The CDR3, as DNA: TGTGCCAGCAGTTTAGTGGGACAGCATGAGCAGTTCTTC.

The DNA of the CDR3 is TGTGCCAGCAGCTTGGTCCAGGGCTCGTTCTATGGCTACACCTTC. It specifies CASSLVQGSFYGYTF. This chain joins TRBV5-4 and TRBJ1-2; possibly TRBD1 for D (5 bases). The CDR3 is 15 residues long. Between the trimmed V and J ends, which lost 0 bases and 4 bases, there was a span of 13 bases. Germline CDR1 and CDR2: SGHNT and YYREEE (reference sequence).

The V and J genes are TRBV7-9 and TRBJ1-3, with 8 bases matching TRBD1. V shed 3 bases, J shed 4 bases, and the junction held 5 bases outside the gene matches. Germline lookup yields CDR1 SEHNR and CDR2 FQNEAQ (reference sequence). This CDR3 region has 15 residues. The CDR3 loop is CASSFSRGLGNTIYF. In nucleotides, the CDR3 is TGTGCCAGCAGCTTCAGCAGGGGGCTAGGAAACACCATATATTTT. The whole variable domain, remainder taken from reference TRBV7-9 and TRBJ1-3, is DTGVSQNPRHKITKRGQNVTFRCDPISEHNRLYWYRQTLGQGPEFLTYFQNEAQLEKSRLLSDRFSAERPKGSFSTLEIQRTEQGDSAMYLCASSFSRGLGNTIYFGEGSWLTVV.

The chain employs TRBV4-2 and TRBJ1-1, with a weak D call TRBD1 (5 bases). V was pared by 3 bases and J by 11 bases, with 16 bases between. The CDR3 runs 13 residues. The germline V gene encodes CDR1 LGHNA and CDR2 YNFKEQ. As DNA, the CDR3 is TGTGCCAGCAGCCAGGACCGGGGGGGGAAGGCTTTCTTT. This sequence encodes CASSQDRGGKAFF.

The chain couples TRBV5-6 to TRBJ1-1, with D possibly matching TRBD1 (5 bases). The CDR3 contains 13 residues. The V gene's germline CDR1 is SGHDT and CDR2 YYEEEE. V shed 4 bases and J shed 10 bases, with 17 bases lying between them. CDR3: CASSNGGQGGAFF. As DNA, the CDR3 is TGTGCCAGCAGCAACGGAGGGCAGGGAGGAGCTTTCTTT.